This T cell receptor beta chain was sequenced during a study of technical replicates of blood from a handful of donors. Generated by immunoSEQ multiplex PCR, the TCRdb table keeps only in-frame clones and is missing some. Counted here are tens of thousands of clones, about 96% occurring once; the ten biggest clones make up 0.2%. Germline CDR1 GTSNPN, CDR2 SVGIG (reference sequence). V was pared by 0 bases and J by 6 bases, with 11 bases between. This CDR3 region has 13 residues. Sequenced input: T cells isolated from PBMCs. This sequence originates from a human donor in good health. The V gene is TRBV30, the J gene TRBJ2-5; TRBD1 might be the D (5 bases). CDR3 sequence reads: CAWSVGVGKTQYF. In DNA form, the CDR3 reads TGTGCCTGGAGTGTAGGGGTAGGGAAGACCCAGTACTTC.